Presented here are 28 T cell receptor beta chains from one specimen sequenced in a study of post-analysis software for immune sequencing data. The antigens of these receptors remain unknown. Incorporated into the TCR beta cDNA libraries were unique molecular identifiers, which served to reduce PCR and sequencing biases. MiXCR was run by TCRdb on the PCR reads, yielding one entry per CDR3 protein. Of roughly 170,000 distinct CDR3 sequences listed, roughly 30% are singletons. Study-wide findings and caveats: Five or six TRBV segments, TRBV5-6, TRBV5-1 and TRBV20-1 among them, were found more frequent in patients than controls.

The sample taken for sequencing was blood. All receptors derive from a girl aged 5-17 years with multiple sclerosis.

In its sample, this clonotype was seen once. The rearrangement joins TRBV11-2 to TRBJ2-3; no firm D call. The CDR3 totals 14 residues. In germline, CDR1 is SGHAT, CDR2 FQNNGV. Trimming took 2 bases from V and 5 from J, leaving 11 bases between them. The CDR3 sequence: CASSLFDPRDTQYF. Written as DNA, the CDR3 is TGTGCCAGCAGCTTATTCGATCCCAGAGATACGCAGTATTTT.

This chain uses TRBV6-6 with TRBJ2-5; 7 bases match TRBD1. The CDR3 loop spans 16 amino acids. Germline CDR1 MNHNY, CDR2 SVGAGI (reference sequence). J gave up 1 base and V 2 bases, and 7 bases lay outside the gene matches. CDR3 sequence reads: CASSYPGTDLQETQYF. The CDR3 bases are TGTGCCAGCAGTTACCCCGGGACAGACCTCCAAGAGACCCAGTACTTC.

This clonotype has at least ten counts. The CDR3 sequence: CSVSGSWYEQFF. The CDR3, as DNA: TGCAGCGTTAGCGGGAGTTGGTATGAGCAGTTCTTC. This chain links TRBV29-1 with TRBJ2-1; 8 bases align to TRBD2. Germline trimming cut 5 bases from V and 8 bases from J; bases unmatched to any gene: 5. CDR1 and CDR2 from the germline V gene are SQVTM and ANQGSEA. CDR3 size: 12 residues.

This clonotype showed up just a few times. The V and J genes are TRBV2 and TRBJ2-6; 8 nucleotides match TRBD1. Losses at the gene ends were 4 bases for V and 0 bases for J; bases not matched to a gene: 5. The CDR3 has 17 amino acids. Looked up from germline, CDR1 is SNHLY and CDR2 is FYNNEI. CDR3: CASSADRESSGANVLTF. The CDR3 DNA reads as TGTGCCAGCAGTGCGGACAGGGAATCCTCTGGGGCCAACGTCCTGACTTTC.

A remark on this clonotype: A much larger clone lies one base from this, so it may be a read error. The genes are TRBV7-9 and TRBJ1-2, with unresolved D. CDR1 and CDR2 from the germline V gene are SEHNR and FQNEAQ (reference sequence). V shed 3 bases and J shed 3 bases, with 8 bases lying between them. This CDR3 spans 13 amino acids. The DNA of the CDR3 is TGTGCCAGCAGCTTGAGTACAGACTATGGCTACACCTTC. As protein: CASSLSTDYGYTF.

This clonotype was observed many times. V is TRBV7-2 and J is TRBJ2-1; 11 positions match TRBD2. The trim removed 2 bases at V and 9 bases at J, leaving 3 bases unmatched. Per the germline V gene, CDR1 is SGHTA and CDR2 is FQGNSA. This CDR3 comprises 14 residues. The CDR3 reads CASSLTSGSTEQFF. The CDR3 coding sequence is TGTGCCAGCAGCTTAACTAGCGGGAGTACTGAGCAGTTCTTC.

This clonotype was detected many times. The chain joins TRBV7-2 to TRBJ2-7, with D perhaps TRBD2 (6 bases). Trimming removed 1 base from V and 2 bases from J, with 12 bases in between. This CDR3 is 15 amino acids long. CDR1 SGHTA and CDR2 FQGNSA come from the germline V gene. DNA for the CDR3: TGTGCCAGCAGCTTAGTGTGGGACTCCACCTACGAGCAGTACTTC. It yields the protein CASSLVWDSTYEQYF.

This clonotype showed up just a few times. The rearrangement joins TRBV20-1 to TRBJ2-5; 9 bases fit TRBD2. Germline V gives CDR1 DFQATT, CDR2 SNEGSKA (reference sequence). This CDR3 spans 14 amino acids. Losses at the gene ends were 6 bases for V and 2 bases for J; bases not matched to a gene: 7. CDR3 region: CSATNAGGQETQYF. The CDR3 region has the DNA TGCAGTGCCACGAATGCGGGGGGGCAAGAGACCCAGTACTTC.

This clonotype was observed a handful of times. The chain couples TRBV6-1 to TRBJ2-1; D gene uncertain. The CDR3 loop spans 15 amino acids. Trimming shortened V by 1 base and J by 0 bases, and 7 bases separated the two germline ends. CDR1 is MNHNS, CDR2 SASEGT, per germline. The CDR3 protein is CASSEGLSSYNEQFF. The DNA for the CDR3 is TGTGCCAGCAGTGAAGGATTGAGCTCCTACAATGAGCAGTTCTTC.

This clonotype was detected ten times or more. V usage is TRBV3-1 and J usage is TRBJ2-3, with D perhaps matching TRBD1 or TRBD2 (6 bases each). CDR1 is LGHDT and CDR2 is YNNKEL in the germline V gene (reference sequence). The CDR3 totals 18 residues. Trimming pared 7 bases from V and 3 bases from J, leaving 26 bases between. As DNA, the CDR3 is TGTGCCAGCACCCGCACCGGGGGCGCCAGAGGCTTTACAGATACGCAGTATTTT. Residues: CASTRTGGARGFTDTQYF.

This clonotype appeared many times. The gene calls are TRBV5-1 and TRBJ2-6; the match to TRBD1 covers 7 bases. This CDR3 spans 19 amino acids. J gave up 0 bases and V 3 bases, and 12 bases lay outside the gene matches. Per the germline V gene, CDR1 is SGHRS and CDR2 is YFSETQ. CDR3 residues: CASSYMAGGLRSGANVLTF. Written as DNA, the CDR3 is TGCGCCAGCAGCTACATGGCAGGGGGTCTCCGCTCTGGGGCCAACGTCCTGACTTTC. The variable domain in full, completed from reference TRBV5-1 and TRBJ2-6, reads KAGVTQTPRYLIKTRGQQVTLSCSPISGHRSVSWYQQTPGQGLQFLFEYFSETQRNKGNFPGRFSGRQFSNSRSEMNVSTLELGDSALYLCASSYMAGGLRSGANVLTFGAGSRLTVL.

This clonotype was seen repeatedly, ten times or more. The V gene is TRBV29-1, the J gene TRBJ2-1, with 7 bases lining up with TRBD2. The ends lost 1 base at V and 0 bases at J; junction bases unmatched: 6. The germline V gene encodes CDR1 SQVTM and CDR2 ANQGSEA. The CDR3 totals 16 residues. CDR3 sequence (DNA): TGCAGCGTTGAAGGAGGGAGGGCCGACTCCTACAATGAGCAGTTCTTC. It specifies CSVEGGRADSYNEQFF.

With respect to this clonotype: A clone one base away is much larger, so this may be a read error. The chain has TRBV4-1 and TRBJ2-1, with 9 nucleotides matching TRBD1. V lost 4 bases, J lost 10 bases, and 14 bases stayed unmatched. The CDR3 spans 16 residues. Germline values: CDR1 MGHRA, CDR2 YSYEKL. The CDR3 DNA reads as TGCGCCAGCAGCCCGCATCCGGGACAGGGTGCCTACGAGCAGTTCTTC. This gives the protein CASSPHPGQGAYEQFF.

Concerning this clonotype itself: A clone one base away is much larger, so this may be a read error. This chain uses TRBV5-1 with TRBJ2-1; 8 nucleotides match TRBD2. Trimming removed 4 bases from V and 0 bases from J; junction bases left unmatched: 3. The CDR3 length is 15 residues. Germline-derived CDR1 and CDR2 are SGHRS and YFSETQ. DNA of the CDR3: TGCGCCAGCAGCGGGAGCGGGAGCTCCTACAATGAGCAGTTCTTC. This sequence encodes CASSGSGSSYNEQFF.

A word on this clonotype: A much larger clone is a single base away; this may be a read error. The gene calls are TRBV7-3 and TRBJ2-1, with D possibly being TRBD2 (6 bases). TRBJ2-7 explains the end of the DNA better; the J call may be wrong. Germline lookup yields CDR1 SGHTA and CDR2 FQGTGA. CDR3 length equals 14 residues. The CDR3 region has the DNA TGTGCCAGCGCCCGACTAGGGCCATACAATGAGCAGTACTTC. Translation gives CASARLGPYNEQYF.

This clonotype was recorded a few times. The chain's CDR3 is CASSQGPRLAGGLDNEQFF. CDR3 coding DNA: TGTGCCAGCAGCCAAGGGCCTAGACTAGCGGGAGGACTCGACAATGAGCAGTTCTTC. The chain carries TRBV3-1 and TRBJ2-1, with TRBD2 matching 13 bases. The CDR3 covers 19 residues. With V trimmed by 1 base and J by 5 bases, 11 bases remained unmatched. Germline CDR1 reads LGHDT; CDR2 reads YNNKEL (reference sequence).

This clonotype was recorded a few times. The J gene is TRBJ1-1, the V gene TRBV29-1; possibly TRBD1 for D (5 bases). V lost 1 base, J lost 0 bases, and 9 bases lay in between. This CDR3 has 14 amino acids. Germline assignment: CDR1 SQVTM and CDR2 ANQGSEA. The CDR3 loop reads CSVEVRGMNTEAFF. The CDR3 bases are TGCAGCGTTGAAGTCCGGGGGATGAACACTGAAGCTTTCTTT.

A note on this clonotype: A much larger clone sits a single nucleotide away, making a read error possible. The chain couples TRBV3-1 to TRBJ2-7; possible D gene TRBD1, 5 bases. Germline V gene data show CDR1 as LGHDT and CDR2 as YNNKEL (reference sequence). CDR3 length equals 14 residues. The CDR3 region is CASSQDTGAYGQYF. CDR3 nucleotides: TGTGCCAGCAGCCAAGATACTGGGGCCTACGGGCAGTACTTC.

There are many counts of this clonotype. This chain joins TRBV29-1 and TRBJ2-5; D tentatively fits TRBD1 or TRBD2 (5 bases each). V was cut by 7 bases and J by 1 base, with 13 bases left in between. Germline V gene sequence: CDR1 SQVTM, CDR2 ANQGSEA. This CDR3 has 13 amino acids. CDR3 sequence: CSAGSGFQETQYF. CDR3 nucleotide sequence: TGCAGCGCAGGGTCGGGATTCCAAGAGACCCAGTACTTC.

At least ten counts were recorded for this clonotype. The chain combines TRBV27 with TRBJ2-7, with D unclear. Looked up from germline, CDR1 is MNHEY and CDR2 is SMNVEV (reference sequence). The length of the CDR3 is 15 residues. V lost 4 bases, J lost 0 bases, and 13 bases lay in between. DNA of the CDR3: TGTGCCAGCAGTTGGGCCGACGGAAGCTCCTACGAGCAGTACTTC. This codes for CASSWADGSSYEQYF.

This clonotype was seen ten or more times. The chain couples TRBV10-3 to TRBJ2-1, with D unclear. The CDR3 totals 16 residues. V lost 0 bases and J 2 bases, leaving 11 bases between the germline ends. CDR1 is ENHRY, CDR2 SYGVKD, per germline. CDR3 sequence reads: CAISESPGDPYNEQFF. The DNA of the CDR3 is TGTGCCATCAGTGAGTCTCCGGGCGACCCCTACAATGAGCAGTTCTTC.

The sample holds a few counts of this clonotype. The chain employs TRBV6-5 and TRBJ2-2; D might be TRBD1 (5 bases). Germline CDR1 is MNHEY and CDR2 is SVGAGI. The V end lost 5 bases, the J end lost 2 bases, and 9 bases lay between the germline ends. CDR3 length: 14 residues. The chain's CDR3 is CASSRQTNTGELFF. The CDR3 nucleotides are TGTGCCAGCAGTCGACAGACCAACACCGGGGAGCTGTTTTTT.

In nucleotides, the CDR3 is TGTGCCAGCAGCGAAAAGGACGGGCGTGGGGCTGAAGCTTTCTTT. Its translation is CASSEKDGRGAEAFF. The V gene is TRBV5-8, the J gene TRBJ1-1; no definite D call. From germline, CDR1 is SGHTS and CDR2 YDEGEE. V shed 4 bases and J shed 6 bases, with 19 bases lying between them. This CDR3 comprises 15 residues.

This clonotype has at least ten counts. V gene TRBV5-1 combines with J gene TRBJ2-7; 8 nucleotides match TRBD1. Trimming removed 2 bases from V and 5 bases from J; junction bases left unmatched: 9. Per the germline V gene, CDR1 is SGHRS and CDR2 is YFSETQ. The length of the CDR3 is 15 residues. CDR3 DNA: TGCGCCAGCAGCTTTCCTGTAACAGGGGGGCACGAGCAGTACTTC. It encodes CASSFPVTGGHEQYF.

The gene calls are TRBV20-1 and TRBJ2-2; D could derive from TRBD1 or TRBD2 (5 bases each). The CDR3 is made up of 14 amino acids. V was trimmed by 3 bases and J by 3 bases, leaving 11 bases between them. Germline CDR1 is DFQATT and CDR2 is SNEGSKA (reference sequence). CDR3: CSASPRDDTGELFF. The CDR3 DNA reads as TGCAGTGCTAGTCCCCGGGACGACACCGGGGAGCTGTTTTTT.

The chain couples TRBV28 to TRBJ1-5; D possibly corresponds to TRBD1 (5 bases). Trimming removed 8 bases at V and 2 bases at J, with 13 bases between. Per germline, CDR1 MDHEN and CDR2 SYDVKM. The CDR3 is made up of 14 amino acids. The CDR3 loop reads CASPPGAGNQPQHF. The CDR3 nucleotides are TGTGCCAGCCCTCCCGGGGCGGGCAATCAGCCCCAGCATTTT. The full variable domain, its missing parts supplied by reference TRBV28 and TRBJ1-5, is DVKVTQSSRYLVKRTGEKVFLECVQDMDHENMFWYRQDPGLGLRLIYFSYDVKMKEKGDIPEGYSVSREKKERFSLILESASTNQTSMYLCASPPGAGNQPQHFGDGTRLSIL.

With respect to this clonotype: This may stem from a read error, because a much larger clone lies one nucleotide away. V usage is TRBV15 and J usage is TRBJ2-7; no reliable D call. Germline CDR1 LNHNV, CDR2 YYDKDF (reference sequence). This CDR3 is 16 amino acids long. The DNA for the CDR3 is TGTGCCACCAGCAGAGATCAAGTAGCTTCTACCTACAAGCAGTACTTC. It yields the protein CATSRDQVASTYKQYF. The whole variable domain, filled in from reference TRBV15 and TRBJ2-7, reads DAMVIQNPRYQVTQFGKPVTLSCSQTLNHNVMYWYQQKSSQAPKLLFHYYDKDFNNEADTPDNFQSRRPNTSFCFLDIRSPGLGDTAMYLCATSRDQVASTYKQYFGPGTRLTVT.

The gene calls are TRBV10-2 and TRBJ2-7; tentative D call: TRBD1 (5 bases). The CDR3 sequence is 15 residues long. Germline values: CDR1 WSHSY, CDR2 SAAADI. Trimming pared 3 bases from V and 4 bases from J, leaving 16 bases between. CDR3 DNA: TGCGCCAGCAGTGAACATTCCTATAAGGGGTACGAGCAGTACTTC. Amino acids: CASSEHSYKGYEQYF.